This is a list of T cell receptor beta chains from one sample in a study of read filtering for tumor transcriptome and immune sequencing. TCRdb recomputed calls from the reads with MiXCR, one row per CDR3 protein. In the table there are approximately 40,000 distinct CDR3 sequences, approximately 14% of which are singletons. Sequenced: a population of CD138-negative cells sorted from bone marrow. Receptors originate from a donor older than 35 with multiple myeloma. CDR3s leave out the opening cysteine and the closing phenylalanine or tryptophan.

V	CDR3
TRBV2	ATLQVTSGLNTGELF
TRBV20-1	SAHRPPGGEGQPQH
TRBV4-1	ASSYRDRAYEQY
TRBV29-1	SVPRGRSTDTQY
TRBV7-9	ASSSDKTGNYGYT
TRBV28	ASSLDSPTDTQY
TRBV6-1	ASSEAQGASFYGYT
TRBV27	ASSSPFELEQY
TRBV7-9	ASQMVGGDTEAF
TRBV4-1	ASSQQLEGEQY
TRBV7-8	ASSGGGVSTDTQY
TRBV27	ASSLGRGAMGTQY
TRBV7-3	ASSSDFGEQF
TRBV11-2	ASSLGATNEKLF
TRBV7-2	ASSQSSTEQY
TRBV7-2	ASSLVGGQVNQPQH
TRBV6-1	ASRTGAVAKNIQY
TRBV9	ASSVAHPDTQY
TRBV5-5	ASSLERDFYEQY
TRBV20-1	SATSAYEQY
TRBV7-2	ASNVGADTGELF
TRBV25-1	ASSASHGTLKDGELF
TRBV18	ASSPQDGNTGELF
TRBV4-1	AGSQARQVLVDGQF
TRBV6-1	ASTLGGSQPRH
TRBV7-9	ASSLKGTGGIRTDTQY
TRBV7-2	ASSLVAGGLTDTQY
TRBV7-2	VSSLPLGGRGADTQY
TRBV2	ASKDRGRREKLF
TRBV20-1	SATPGETSMNTEAF
TRBV5-1	ASSSTGTRSDTQY
TRBV7-3	ASSLTGPTGTQY
TRBV7-2	ASSPYGSNTGELF
TRBV20-1	SARVAGVFEQF
TRBV20-1	SGLTGGGDEAF
TRBV2	ASNYRGVFKNIQY
TRBV28	ASSAGPTYEQY
TRBV10-3	AITYGGNTEAF
TRBV21-1	ATQGPEYQETQY
TRBV7-3	ASSLNPGSNTGELF
TRBV28	TRSGLSDGGTDTQY
TRBV28	ASRTGQVGVTEAF
TRBV20-1	SARAAGGGSGNTIY
TRBV20-1	SAREGSPRGDTQY
TRBV20-1	SVRAGTDTQY
TRBV7-9	ASSPQGACLNTEAF
TRBV6-1	ASSVKETQY
TRBV6-2/TRBV6-3	ASSRQGLLS
TRBV20-1	SARDPGIPEKLF
TRBV30	ACRQGVYNEQF
TRBV18	ASSPQGEEAF
TRBV9	ASSPWTGNTEAF
TRBV30	AWSQGAGELF
TRBV5-1	ASSLVRTSGGDFTDTQY
TRBV7-6	ASGQGQGRGYT
TRBV13	ASSLLARGVAGELF
TRBV4-1	ASSQVPGSGNTIY
TRBV7-9	ASSLAYGGQINYGYT
TRBV20-1	SAALRGTGVRDTQY
TRBV25-1	ASTDSYEQY